This TCR beta chain was captured in a study of T-cell reconstitution after alpha-beta-depleted transplantation in children. The TCRbeta library was prepared with unique molecular identifiers. TCRdb re-analysed the PCR reads in MiXCR, keeping a single row per CDR3 protein. The table shows roughly 150,000 distinct CDR3 sequences, with around 10% occurring only once. Deletions cut 2 bases from V and 2 bases from J, with 10 bases between. Germline CDR1 reads MNHNS; CDR2 reads SASEGT. CDR3 length: 16 amino acids. This clonotype has only a few counts. V gene TRBV6-1 combines with J gene TRBJ2-6; D unclear. Sequenced material: PBMCs, taken before TCRalphabeta/CD19-depleted stem cell transplant. This clonotype originated in a boy aged 2 to 10 with acute myeloid leukemia, due to receive a stem cell transplant. The CDR3 here is CASSENARTGANVLTF. The CDR3 coding sequence is TGTGCCAGCAGTGAAAATGCGCGTACTGGGGCCAACGTCCTGACTTTC.